This TCR beta chain originates from a study of neoadjuvant anti-PD-1 for oral cavity cancer. Study context: Most patients had three to four biweekly doses of 3 mg/kg nivolumab before resection. Patients without progression received a fourth nivolumab dose around day 43, then surgical resection on days 50-56.

Study-wide results and caveats: TCR analyses covered only a few patients per response group.

TCRdb's table, derived via immunoSEQ multiplex PCR, lists solely in-frame clones and lacks some. Here the sample spans around 62,000 clones, 79% being singletons. Worth noting for this clone: Its target is unknown.

Per the germline V gene, CDR1 is SNHLY and CDR2 is FYNNEI. Deletions cut 5 bases from V and 0 bases from J, with 11 bases between. The CDR3 runs to 15 residues. The TCR comes from a person between 40 and 79 years old with oral cavity squamous cell carcinoma. Sequenced here: PBMCs, sampled before nivolumab (anti-PD-1) treatment. The chain couples TRBV2 to TRBJ1-5; D unclear. This CDR3 reads CASSPGIYSNQPQHF. The CDR3 DNA reads as TGTGCCAGCAGTCCCGGGATTTATAGCAATCAGCCCCAGCATTTT.